This T cell receptor (beta chain) was identified during a study of cytomegalovirus exposure and HLA in healthy donors. Study outcomes and limitations: When the data were analyzed later, several of the most significant clusters appeared to be linked to common viral pathogens. The study put 150 to 200 TCR beta chains on its list as cytomegalovirus-associated.

About this clone: The antigen is unknown.

Losses at the gene ends were 1 base for V and 4 bases for J; bases not matched to a gene: 5. Germline assignment: CDR1 LGHNA and CDR2 YNFKEQ. This CDR3 is built from 17 residues. The primer mix had 60 Vbeta and 13 Jbeta primers. This table comes from immunoSEQ multiplex PCR, and its TCRdb copy is limited to in-frame clones, with some not included. Counted here are some 150,000 clones, approximately 80% occurring once; the ten biggest clones make up 1.5%. Sequencing used PBMCs. The chain couples TRBV4-2 to TRBJ2-1; 12 nucleotides agree with TRBD2. The TCR was taken from a woman between 18 and 29 years old in good health and CMV-seronegative. In DNA, the CDR3 is TGTGCCAGCAGCCAAGGGGAGGGGACTAGCGGGTACAATGAGCAGTTCTTC. Protein sequence: CASSQGEGTSGYNEQFF.